This is a list of T cell receptor beta chains from one sample in a study of Ad26.COV2.S vaccination and SARS-CoV-2 variants. The method was immunoSEQ multiplex PCR; TCRdb's version includes in-frame clones alone and lacks a portion of them. The sample yields roughly 420,000 clones, approximately 92% seen once. Sequenced here: peripheral blood, sampled in a trial of Ad26.COV2.S vaccine versus placebo. These receptor sequences come from a person aged 18-60 years who received the Ad26.COV2.S COVID-19 vaccine or a placebo. Both conserved end residues are part of each CDR3. Each record gives: J gene, V gene, D gene, clone size, CDR3 DNA, CDR3 protein. A D gene is named only where the DNA matches it firmly. Some rows have no size entry. The others give once, few or many, or a class for an expanded clone.

J: TRBJ2-1
V: TRBV6-6
D: TRBD2
size: .
DNA: TGTGCCAGCATACAGGGACTAGCAAGCAATGAGCAGTTCTTC
CDR3: CASIQGLASNEQFF

J: TRBJ2-5
V: TRBV9
D: .
size: .
DNA: TGTGCCAGCAGCCTTAGAGGCAGGGGAGGTTCGGAGACCCAGTACTTC
CDR3: CASSLRGRGGSETQYF

J: TRBJ1-2
V: TRBV6-5
D: .
size: .
DNA: TGTGCCAGCAGTTACACGGGTAACTATGGCTACACCTTC
CDR3: CASSYTGNYGYTF

J: TRBJ2-5
V: TRBV9
D: .
size: few
DNA: TGTGCCAGCAGCGTAGGGGGGGCGCGTGAGACCCAGTACTTC
CDR3: CASSVGGARETQYF

J: TRBJ2-7
V: TRBV28
D: .
size: .
DNA: TGTGCCAGCAGTCCCGCGACGGGGGAGCAGTACTTC
CDR3: CASSPATGEQYF

J: TRBJ1-6
V: TRBV4-3
D: .
size: .
DNA: TGCGCCAGCAGCCAAGGGTCGGCAAACCTTGTTTCACCCCTCCACTTT
CDR3: CASSQGSANLVSPLHF

J: TRBJ2-6
V: TRBV7-3
D: .
size: .
DNA: TGTGCCAGCAGCCAACAGGGTCCTATAGCCAACGTCCTGACTTTC
CDR3: CASSQQGPIANVLTF

J: TRBJ1-1
V: TRBV11-2
D: .
size: .
DNA: TGTGCCAGCAGCTTAGTTCGGGTCCCCCCCTCCTTT
CDR3: CASSLVRVPPSF

J: TRBJ2-5
V: TRBV10-3
D: .
size: .
DNA: TGTGCCATCAGGAGGAAGGACATTGAGGAGACCCAGTACTTC
CDR3: CAIRRKDIEETQYF

J: TRBJ2-3
V: TRBV6-5
D: .
size: .
DNA: TGTGCCAGCACTAGTGTCGTCGCAGATACGCAGTATTTT
CDR3: CASTSVVADTQYF

J: TRBJ2-5
V: TRBV20-1
D: TRBD2
size: .
DNA: TGCAGTGCTAGTCTCCCTAAGCGGGGGCAAGAGACCCAGTACTTC
CDR3: CSASLPKRGQETQYF

J: TRBJ2-1
V: TRBV7-8
D: .
size: .
DNA: TGTGCCAGCAGCCCACGGGGGAACAGGGACTTCGACAATGAGCAGTTCTTC
CDR3: CASSPRGNRDFDNEQFF

J: TRBJ2-7
V: TRBV19
D: .
size: .
DNA: TGTGCCAGTAGCCCTCGGTGGGTACTCCCAAGTTCCTACGAGCAGTACTTC
CDR3: CASSPRWVLPSSYEQYF

J: TRBJ2-4
V: TRBV29-1
D: TRBD1
size: .
DNA: TGCAGCGTTCAGGGGGTCGTAGCCAAAAACATTCAGTACTTC
CDR3: CSVQGVVAKNIQYF

J: TRBJ2-1
V: TRBV2
D: .
size: .
DNA: TGTGCCAGCGCCTGGGGACCGAGTACCTATGAGCAGTTCTTC
CDR3: CASAWGPSTYEQFF

J: TRBJ2-3
V: TRBV10-2
D: .
size: .
DNA: TGCGCCAGCAGTGAGCCCCCCCCGGGGGGCACAGATACGCAGTATTTT
CDR3: CASSEPPPGGTDTQYF

J: TRBJ1-3
V: TRBV5-1
D: .
size: .
DNA: TGCGCCAGCAGCTTGGGAACAGCTGGAAACACCATATATTTT
CDR3: CASSLGTAGNTIYF

J: TRBJ2-7
V: TRBV4-3
D: .
size: .
DNA: TGCGCCAGCAGCCATAAGACGGGAGCTCTAAGTGGCGAGCAGTACTTC
CDR3: CASSHKTGALSGEQYF